Listed below are T cell receptor beta chains from one sample, sequenced in a study of T cell responses to AZD1222 COVID-19 vaccine. Sequenced by immunoSEQ multiplex PCR; TCRdb stores in-frame clones only, minus some. The table records roughly 93,000 clones, 80% to 90% of them present only once. The material sequenced was peripheral blood, taken on day 0 of AZD1222 vaccination. The receptors were sampled from an adult in good health. Both conserved end residues are part of each CDR3. A D gene is named only where the DNA matches it firmly. Clone size is not always given. Where it is, it says once, few, many or a class for expanded clones.

abundance,v_gene,j_gene,d_gene,CDR3nt,CDR3aa
.,TRBV7-2,TRBJ1-6,.,TGTGCCAGCAGCTTCACCATTAATTCACCCCTCCACTTT,CASSFTINSPLHF
.,TRBV6-5,TRBJ2-6,.,TGTGCCAGCGCCGGACGCGGCTCTGGGGCCAACGTCCTGACTTTC,CASAGRGSGANVLTF
.,TRBV18,TRBJ2-5,TRBD2,TGTGCCAGCTCGCGACTAGCGGGAAACCAAGAGACCCAGTACTTC,CASSRLAGNQETQYF
.,TRBV6-5,TRBJ2-7,.,TGTGCCAGCAGTTTACAGGGAGGACGGAGTTACGAGCAGTACTTC,CASSLQGGRSYEQYF
.,TRBV5-4,TRBJ2-1,.,TGTGCCAGCAGCTTTGGCCAGGGAGGTTCCTACAATGAGCAGTTCTTC,CASSFGQGGSYNEQFF
.,TRBV27,TRBJ2-7,.,TGTGCCAGCAGTCACCCGACAGGCGGCTACGAGCAGTACTTC,CASSHPTGGYEQYF
.,TRBV5-1,TRBJ2-2,.,TGCGCCAGCAGCTTGGTAGAGAACACCGGGGAGCTGTTTTTT,CASSLVENTGELFF
.,TRBV5-1,TRBJ2-7,.,TGCGCCAGCTCCCAGGAGGGGGCGCATCGCTACGAGCAGTACTTC,CASSQEGAHRYEQYF
.,TRBV5-4,TRBJ2-3,.,TGTGCCAGCAGCGCTGACAGCCCTAGCACAGATACGCAGTATTTT,CASSADSPSTDTQYF
once,TRBV7-2,TRBJ1-3,.,TGTGCCAGCAGCCCATCGGTGGGCTCTGGAAACACCATATATTTT,CASSPSVGSGNTIYF
.,TRBV6-5,TRBJ1-1,.,TGTGCCAGCAGTTACTCCGGATCGGGCCCGGGGGCTGAAGCTTTCTTT,CASSYSGSGPGAEAFF
.,TRBV12-3/TRBV12-4,TRBJ2-2,.,TGTGCCAGCAGTTTCAGTCCCACCGGGGAGCTGTTTTTT,CASSFSPTGELFF
.,TRBV20-1,TRBJ1-1,.,TGCAGTGCTCAGATGGGCACTGAAGCTTTCTTT,CSAQMGTEAFF
once,TRBV29-1,TRBJ1-1,.,TGCAGCGTTGAGGGGCCGGGCAACACTGAAGCTTTCTTT,CSVEGPGNTEAFF
.,TRBV19,TRBJ1-4,.,TGTGCCAGTAGTCGACAGTTAAAGCAAGAAAAACTGTTTTTT,CASSRQLKQEKLFF
.,TRBV6-4,TRBJ1-2,.,TGTGCCAGCAGTGACCCAGGTTCTAACTATGGCTACACCTTC,CASSDPGSNYGYTF
.,TRBV12-5,TRBJ1-2,.,TGTGCTAGTGGTTTGATACCTCCCAGGGCAGGGGTAAATGGCTACACCTTC,CASGLIPPRAGVNGYTF
.,TRBV11-2,TRBJ2-7,.,TGTGCCAGCAGCTCTTTAGGTGGGGGATATCACTACGAGCAGTACTTC,CASSSLGGGYHYEQYF
.,TRBV5-1,TRBJ1-2,.,TGCGCCAGCAGCCACCCCGGGGACGCCTCCAAGAACTATGGCTACACCTTC,CASSHPGDASKNYGYTF
.,TRBV19,TRBJ1-2,TRBD1,TGTGCCAGTACACCCGCCTCCCAGGGGGGGTATGGCTACACCTTC,CASTPASQGGYGYTF
.,TRBV15,TRBJ2-5,.,TGTGCCACCAGCAGAGATCACGGAGAAGAGACCCAGTACTTC,CATSRDHGEETQYF
.,TRBV5-1,TRBJ1-2,TRBD1,TGCGCCAGCAGCTTCCTGGGACAGGGATCCTATGGCTACACCTTC,CASSFLGQGSYGYTF
once,TRBV30,TRBJ1-3,.,TGTGCCTGGAGTGTTCAAGGGCCAAACACCATATATTTT,CAWSVQGPNTIYF
.,TRBV11-1,TRBJ2-2,.,TGTGCCAGCAGCTTTATTAGGACAGGGGAGCTGTTTTTT,CASSFIRTGELFF
.,TRBV20-1,TRBJ2-3,.,TGCAGTGTCCCTCTCGGGGATACGCAGTATTTT,CSVPLGDTQYF
.,TRBV10-3,TRBJ2-3,.,TGTGCCATCAGTGAGCCCAGATCCGCTGATACGCAGTATTTT,CAISEPRSADTQYF
.,TRBV7-2,TRBJ2-7,TRBD1,TGTGCCAGCACCCCGGGGCAGGGGGCCAACGAGCAGTACTTC,CASTPGQGANEQYF
.,TRBV7-9,TRBJ2-7,TRBD1,TGTGCCAGCAGCTTAGCGGGGACAGGGCTGTACGAGCAGTACTTC,CASSLAGTGLYEQYF
.,TRBV6-5,TRBJ2-7,TRBD2,TGTGCCAGCAGTACCCGGACTAGCGGATCCTACGAGCAGTACTTC,CASSTRTSGSYEQYF
.,TRBV21-1,TRBJ2-7,.,TGTGCCAGCTACAAGGACAGGGCAACCTACGAGCAGTACTTC,CASYKDRATYEQYF
.,TRBV5-4,TRBJ1-1,TRBD1,TGTGCCAGCAGCATCGAAAACAGGGGATACACTGAAGCTTTCTTT,CASSIENRGYTEAFF
once,TRBV7-9,TRBJ1-6,.,TGTGCCAGCAGCTTGAATAATTCACCCCTCCACTTT,CASSLNNSPLHF
.,TRBV5-1,TRBJ1-2,.,TGCGCCAGCAGTGGGATTAATGGCTACACCTTC,CASSGINGYTF
.,TRBV18,TRBJ1-2,TRBD1,TGTGCCAGCTCACCACCGGAAGGGGGCTTCGTCTATGGCTACACCTTC,CASSPPEGGFVYGYTF
.,TRBV6-5,TRBJ2-7,.,TGTGCCAGCAGTTACGGAGCTAACTACGAGCAGTACTTC,CASSYGANYEQYF
.,TRBV7-3,TRBJ1-1,.,TGTGCCAGCAGCTTATCCCCCCTCTGGCAGCAGGACGCCACTGAAGCTTTCTTT,CASSLSPLWQQDATEAFF
once,TRBV5-1,TRBJ1-2,TRBD1,TGCGCCAGCACGATGTCAGGGGGCGCAGAAGGCTACACCTTC,CASTMSGGAEGYTF
.,TRBV29-1,TRBJ1-1,.,TGCAGCGTTGTCGGACAGATCACTGAAGCTTTCTTT,CSVVGQITEAFF
few,TRBV11-3,TRBJ2-7,.,TGTGCCAGCAGCTTAGTGGGCGGGATGAGCTCCTACGAGCAGTACTTC,CASSLVGGMSSYEQYF
.,TRBV27,TRBJ1-2,.,TGTGCCAGCAGAGGTCCAAACTATGGCTACACCTTC,CASRGPNYGYTF
few,TRBV28,TRBJ1-4,.,TGTGCCAGCAGTCCCACAGGCTATAATGAAAAACTGTTTTTT,CASSPTGYNEKLFF
few,TRBV4-1,TRBJ2-7,TRBD1,TGCGCCAGCAGCCAAGTTAGGGGAGCCGGGACAGTAGCCTACGAGCAGTACTTC,CASSQVRGAGTVAYEQYF
.,TRBV7-3,TRBJ1-1,.,TGTGCCAGCAGCTCTGCAGGGAACACTGAAGCTTTCTTT,CASSSAGNTEAFF
.,TRBV2,TRBJ2-5,TRBD1,TGTGCCAGCAGTTCTGGACAGGGGCAAGAGACCCAGTACTTC,CASSSGQGQETQYF
.,TRBV3-1/TRBV3-2,TRBJ1-1,TRBD1,TGTGCCAGCAGCCAAACAGGAGGGGGCTTGAACACTGAAGCTTTCTTT,CASSQTGGGLNTEAFF
.,TRBV9,TRBJ2-1,.,TGTGCCAGCAGCGTAGCAACAGGCCCTTACAATGAGCAGTTCTTC,CASSVATGPYNEQFF
.,TRBV11-2,TRBJ2-5,.,TGTGCCAGCAGCTCCCGACAAGAGACCCAGTACTTC,CASSSRQETQYF